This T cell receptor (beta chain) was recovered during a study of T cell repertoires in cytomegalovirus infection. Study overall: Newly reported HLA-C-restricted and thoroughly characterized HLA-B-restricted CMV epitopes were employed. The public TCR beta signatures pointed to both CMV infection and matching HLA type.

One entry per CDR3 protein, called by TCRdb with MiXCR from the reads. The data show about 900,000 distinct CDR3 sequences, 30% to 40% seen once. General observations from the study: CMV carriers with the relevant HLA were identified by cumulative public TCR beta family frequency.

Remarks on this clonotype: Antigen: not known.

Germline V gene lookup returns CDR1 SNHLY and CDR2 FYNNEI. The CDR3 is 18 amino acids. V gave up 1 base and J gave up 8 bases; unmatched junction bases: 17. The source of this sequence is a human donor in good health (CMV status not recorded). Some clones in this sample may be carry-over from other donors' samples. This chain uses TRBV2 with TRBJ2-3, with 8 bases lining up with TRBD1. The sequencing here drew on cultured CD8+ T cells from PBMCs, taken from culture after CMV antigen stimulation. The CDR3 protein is CASSEVWGQVLSNGTQYF. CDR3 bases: TGTGCCAGCAGTGAAGTATGGGGACAGGTTTTGTCCAATGGTACGCAGTATTTT.